The 25 T cell receptor beta chains listed next were all sequenced from one sample in a study of memory CD4+ T cells and cytomegalovirus serostatus. This table comes from immunoSEQ multiplex PCR, and its TCRdb copy is limited to in-frame clones, with some not included. Of some 60,000 clones listed, over 65% were seen once; the top ten hold 2.6%. The sort gate was single viable CD3+CD4+CD8-CD45RO+ cells for memory CD4+ T cells. The sample consisted of memory CD4+ T cells from blood. Every receptor here comes from an adult in good health and CMV-seropositive.

J is TRBJ2-6 and V is TRBV19; 8 bases map to TRBD2. CDR3 length: 17 amino acids. V was pared by 5 bases and J by 1 base, with 7 bases of the junction left unmatched. Germline CDR1 and CDR2: LNHDA and SQIVND (reference sequence). CDR3 protein: CASSPRRGESGANVLTF. The DNA of the CDR3 is TGTGCCAGTAGTCCCCGGCGGGGGGAGTCTGGGGCCAACGTCCTGACTTTC.

A single count supports this clone. The chain combines TRBV10-2 with TRBJ2-1; possibly TRBD1 for D (5 bases). Germline-derived CDR1 and CDR2 are WSHSY and SAAADI. V lost 6 bases to trimming and J lost 0 bases, with 12 bases between them. This CDR3 contains 15 residues. CDR3 nucleotide sequence: TGCGCCAGCAGGCAGGGATCGAGCTCCTACAATGAGCAGTTCTTC. It is translated as CASRQGSSSYNEQFF.

The chain links TRBV29-1 to TRBJ1-2; TRBD1 is a possible D gene (5 bases). V was trimmed by 1 base and J by 5 bases, leaving 11 bases between them. This CDR3 spans 13 amino acids. Germline V gives CDR1 SQVTM, CDR2 ANQGSEA. The CDR3 reads CSVEGRGPYGYTF. CDR3 in DNA: TGCAGCGTTGAAGGGAGGGGTCCGTATGGCTACACCTTC.

The chain couples TRBV28 to TRBJ1-2; D unresolved. Trimming shortened V by 3 bases and J by 6 bases, and 8 bases separated the two germline ends. The V gene's germline CDR1 is MDHEN and CDR2 SYDVKM. This CDR3 is built from 12 residues. The CDR3 sequence: CASSLLDNGYTF. CDR3 bases: TGTGCCAGCAGTTTGCTTGATAATGGCTACACCTTC.

V usage is TRBV4-1 and J usage is TRBJ2-1; 8 nucleotides line up with TRBD2. Trimming took 3 bases from V and 13 from J; bases not matched to a gene: 11. Germline loops: CDR1 MGHRA, CDR2 YSYEKL. CDR3 size: 14 residues. This CDR3 reads CASSQSEREGRQFF. The CDR3 bases are TGCGCCAGCAGCCAGAGTGAACGGGAGGGGCGACAGTTCTTC.

V gene TRBV29-1 combines with J gene TRBJ2-2, with D uncertain. The CDR3 has 11 amino acids. CDR1 and CDR2 from the germline V gene are SQVTM and ANQGSEA. V was trimmed by 4 bases and J by 7 bases, leaving 7 bases between them. CDR3 DNA: TGCAGCGTTGGGTTCGGCGGGGAGCTGTTTTTT. Its translation: CSVGFGGELFF.

This chain uses TRBV19 with TRBJ1-1; the D gene is possibly TRBD1 (5 bases). Germline V gene lookup returns CDR1 LNHDA and CDR2 SQIVND (reference sequence). CDR3 length: 15 residues. V lost 4 bases to trimming and J lost 11 bases, with 23 bases between them. DNA of the CDR3: TGTGCCAGTAGTAATTCTGCGGGCAGTGGAGCAGGGGCTTTCTTT. This encodes CASSNSAGSGAGAFF.

The chain joins TRBV7-7 to TRBJ2-1; 10 positions match TRBD1. Germline lookup yields CDR1 SSHAT and CDR2 FNYEAQ (reference sequence). The V segment lost 5 bases and the J segment 7 bases; nucleotides outside the gene matches: 8. This CDR3 is 15 amino acids long. CDR3 sequence: CASSKDRGLGNEQFF. CDR3 bases: TGTGCCAGCAGCAAAGACAGGGGGCTAGGGAATGAGCAGTTCTTC.

The chain has TRBV29-1 and TRBJ2-5; TRBD1 matches 7 bases. The CDR3 runs 15 residues. CDR1 and CDR2 (germline): SQVTM, ANQGSEA. V shed 7 bases and J 5 bases; nucleotides not matched to a gene: 16. The chain's CDR3 is CSAKDDRAKGETQYF. The CDR3 nucleotides read TGCAGCGCTAAAGATGACAGGGCAAAAGGGGAGACCCAGTACTTC.

This clone was counted a few times. The chain couples TRBV5-1 to TRBJ1-3; unclear D gene. V was clipped by 0 bases and J by 1 base, with 5 bases between them. The length of the CDR3 is 14 residues. The germline CDR1 and CDR2 sequences are SGHRS and YFSETQ. The CDR3 coding sequence is TGCGCCAGCAGCTTGGACGGGTCTGGAAACACCATATATTTT. Amino acid sequence: CASSLDGSGNTIYF. The whole variable domain, remainder taken from reference TRBV5-1 and TRBJ1-3, is KAGVTQTPRYLIKTRGQQVTLSCSPISGHRSVSWYQQTPGQGLQFLFEYFSETQRNKGNFPGRFSGRQFSNSRSEMNVSTLELGDSALYLCASSLDGSGNTIYFGEGSWLTVV.

This clone was picked up one time. The rearrangement links TRBV6-1 to TRBJ1-2, with TRBD1 as a possible D gene (5 bases). In germline, CDR1 is MNHNS, CDR2 SASEGT. The V end was cut by 6 bases, the J end by 6 bases, with 20 bases between. The CDR3 is made up of 15 amino acids. The CDR3 region is CASRGERLYADGYTF. In DNA, the CDR3 is TGTGCCAGCAGAGGGGAGCGTTTATATGCTGATGGCTACACCTTC.

This chain links TRBV7-9 with TRBJ2-5; TRBD2 aligns across 11 bases. Germline assignment: CDR1 SEHNR and CDR2 FQNEAQ (reference sequence). J lost 2 bases, V lost 4 bases, and 9 bases had no gene match. The CDR3 loop spans 17 amino acids. The CDR3 region is CASSSGTSGPGQETQYF. The CDR3 nucleotides read TGTGCCAGCAGCTCCGGGACTAGCGGCCCGGGGCAAGAGACCCAGTACTTC. Combining the CDR3 with reference TRBV7-9 and TRBJ2-5 gives the whole variable domain DTGVSQNPRHKITKRGQNVTFRCDPISEHNRLYWYRQTLGQGPEFLTYFQNEAQLEKSRLLSDRFSAERPKGSFSTLEIQRTEQGDSAMYLCASSSGTSGPGQETQYFGPGTRLLVL.

This chain connects TRBV5-1 to TRBJ1-1; 7 bases match TRBD1. With V trimmed by 3 bases and J by 4 bases, 9 bases remained unmatched. From germline, CDR1 is SGHRS and CDR2 YFSETQ. This CDR3 contains 15 residues. The CDR3 region has the DNA TGCGCCAGCAGCTCCACATACAGGGGCGGCACTGAAGCTTTCTTT. Translated: CASSSTYRGGTEAFF.

The V and J genes are TRBV27 and TRBJ2-3, with D perhaps TRBD2 (6 bases). Germline lookup yields CDR1 MNHEY and CDR2 SMNVEV (reference sequence). The V end lost 5 bases, the J end lost 0 bases, and 15 bases lay between the germline ends. This CDR3 comprises 16 residues. CDR3 coding DNA: TGTGCCAGCAGTGATTACTCGGGGGTTAGCACAGATACGCAGTATTTT. This gives the protein CASSDYSGVSTDTQYF.

The CDR3 is CASSDPGQGDGYTF. The CDR3 nucleotides are TGTGCCAGCAGTGACCCGGGACAGGGGGACGGCTACACCTTC. The V gene is TRBV6-4, the J gene TRBJ1-2; TRBD1 agrees at 11 bases. Germline CDR1 is MRHNA and CDR2 is SNTAGT. The CDR3 covers 14 residues. The J segment lost 8 bases and the V segment lost 2 bases, leaving 4 bases of the junction unmatched.

This chain joins TRBV19 and TRBJ2-3; D not certain. This CDR3 has 16 amino acids. Germline lookup yields CDR1 LNHDA and CDR2 SQIVND (reference sequence). Trimming removed 1 base from V and 0 bases from J, with 11 bases in between. The CDR3 DNA is TGTGCCAGTAGTATAGGTTTCCGATCTAGCACAGATACGCAGTATTTT. Amino acids: CASSIGFRSSTDTQYF.

The chain uses TRBV7-6 and TRBJ2-7, with D possibly matching TRBD1 (5 bases). This CDR3 has 14 amino acids. In germline, CDR1 is SGHVS, CDR2 FNYEAQ. V shed 6 bases and J shed 0 bases, with 12 bases lying between them. The CDR3 loop reads CASRTQGSSYEQYV. For the CDR3, the DNA is TGTGCCAGCAGGACCCAGGGATCCTCCTACGAGCAGTACGTC.

The J gene is TRBJ1-2, the V gene TRBV6-1; tentative D call: TRBD1 (6 bases). Trimming took off 5 bases at V and 6 bases at J, with 13 bases between the two ends. Germline V gene data show CDR1 as MNHNS and CDR2 as SASEGT. The CDR3 length is 13 residues. CDR3 DNA: TGTGCCAGCAGTAACAGGGCGGGAGATGGCTACACCTTC. Encoded protein: CASSNRAGDGYTF.

The CDR3 here is CASGLTSGRAGEQFF. Here the CDR3 DNA reads TGTGCTAGTGGGCTTACTAGCGGGAGGGCCGGTGAGCAGTTCTTC. The rearrangement links TRBV12-5 to TRBJ2-1; 13 nucleotides agree with TRBD2. This CDR3 spans 15 amino acids. Per germline, CDR1 LGHNT and CDR2 FRNRAP. Trimming took 6 bases from V and 9 from J; bases not matched to a gene: 8.

V and J are TRBV28 and TRBJ2-3, with TRBD2 matching over 7 bases. CDR3 size: 16 residues. V gave up 6 bases and J gave up 0 bases; unmatched junction bases: 9. Germline lookup yields CDR1 MDHEN and CDR2 SYDVKM. CDR3 loop: CASSPELASSTDTQYF. The CDR3, as DNA: TGTGCCAGCAGCCCCGAACTAGCGTCCAGCACAGATACGCAGTATTTT.

In its sample, this clone was seen once. The chain has TRBV5-6 and TRBJ2-2; perhaps D is TRBD1 or TRBD2 (5 bases each). V lost 2 bases and J lost 2, with 10 bases in between. The CDR3 loop spans 15 amino acids. Germline values: CDR1 SGHDT, CDR2 YYEEEE. The CDR3 DNA reads TGTGCCAGCAGCTTCCCGGGACCTAACACCGGGGAGCTGTTTTTT. Residues: CASSFPGPNTGELFF.

This chain joins TRBV27 and TRBJ2-3; 9 bases are shared with TRBD2. V shed 2 bases, J shed 4 bases, and the junction held 1 base outside the gene matches. Per germline, CDR1 MNHEY and CDR2 SMNVEV (reference sequence). The CDR3 runs 14 residues. CDR3 residues: CASSLIAGADTQYF. DNA of the CDR3: TGTGCCAGCAGTTTAATAGCGGGAGCAGATACGCAGTATTTT.

V gene TRBV7-6 combines with J gene TRBJ2-7; TRBD1 matches 11 bases. CDR1 and CDR2 (germline): SGHVS, FNYEAQ. V shed 4 bases, J shed 5 bases, and the junction held 4 bases outside the gene matches. This CDR3 has 14 residues. CDR3 sequence: CASSSPGQGDEQYF. CDR3 coding DNA: TGTGCCAGCAGCTCCCCGGGACAGGGGGACGAGCAGTACTTC.

This clone was observed once. CDR3 sequence reads: CASSLPPSGTESYGYTF. CDR3 DNA: TGTGCCAGCAGTCTCCCGCCGTCCGGGACAGAATCCTATGGCTACACCTTC. V is TRBV28 and J is TRBJ1-2, with 7 nucleotides matching TRBD1. The CDR3 is made up of 17 amino acids. Germline-derived CDR1 and CDR2 are MDHEN and SYDVKM. V gave up 5 bases and J gave up 4 bases; unmatched junction bases: 16.

The rearrangement joins TRBV10-1 to TRBJ2-3; D is possibly TRBD2 (6 bases). The V end lost 5 bases, the J end lost 2 bases, and 8 bases lay between the germline ends. Germline V gene lookup returns CDR1 WNHNN and CDR2 SYGVQD (reference sequence). The CDR3 contains 13 residues. In DNA, the CDR3 is TGCGCCAGCAGTCGGGGACTCACAGATACGCAGTATTTT. The encoded protein is CASSRGLTDTQYF.